This T cell receptor (beta chain) was identified during a study of blood T cells in healthy people across ages. It was with a sample-barcoded 5' primer and a J-beta primer mix that a second PCR of roughly 7 to 12 cycles was run. Using its own MiXCR run on the 5' RACE reads, TCRdb lists one record per CDR3 protein. The repertoire holds 700,000 to 950,000 distinct CDR3 sequences, with more than 40% as singletons. Looked up from germline, CDR1 is LGHNA and CDR2 is YNFKEQ. Trimming took 3 bases from V and 4 from J; bases not matched to a gene: 7. The length of the CDR3 is 15 residues. This clonotype was counted a few times.

Sequences were obtained from blood. This TCR derives from a woman between 55 and 75 years old in good health. The genes are TRBV4-2 and TRBJ2-7, with 9 nucleotides matching TRBD1. CDR3 nucleotide sequence: TGTGCCAGCAGCCAGCCGGGACAGGGTGAGTACGAGCAGTACTTC. Its translation is CASSQPGQGEYEQYF.